This entry lists 27 T cell receptor beta chains sequenced from one sample in a study of T cells after posttransplantation cyclophosphamide. TCRdb keeps only in-frame clones here, not all; method: immunoSEQ multiplex PCR. The sample has around 35,000 clones, none seen only once; the top ten hold roughly 5.9%. Sequencing input: PBMCs. The receptors here all came from a man aged 30-40 years in good health and a related stem cell transplant donor.

This clone was detected ten times or more. This chain joins TRBV7-2 and TRBJ2-1; no firm D call. The V gene's germline CDR1 is SGHTA and CDR2 FQGNSA. The CDR3 contains 15 residues. Trimming removed 5 bases at V and 0 bases at J, with 11 bases between. CDR3 residues: CASSILPSSYNEQFF. The CDR3 region has the DNA TGTGCCAGCAGCATCCTACCGAGCTCCTACAATGAGCAGTTCTTC.

This clone appeared a few times. The chain has TRBV7-6 and TRBJ2-5, with 8 bases fitting TRBD2. The CDR3 is made up of 15 amino acids. Trimming removed 4 bases from V and 1 base from J; junction bases left unmatched: 5. Germline loops: CDR1 SGHVS, CDR2 FNYEAQ. DNA for the CDR3: TGTGCCAGCAGCTACGGGGGGGCCCGCCAAGAGACCCAGTACTTC. It specifies CASSYGGARQETQYF.

In this sample, this clone turned up many times. CDR3 nucleotide sequence: TGTGCCAGCAGCGGGGGACTGGGGTATGGCTACACCTTC. It yields the protein CASSGGLGYGYTF. V is TRBV6-4 and J is TRBJ1-2; perhaps TRBD1 as D (5 bases). V lost 6 bases and J 5 bases, leaving 13 bases between the germline ends. The germline V gene has CDR1 MRHNA and CDR2 SNTAGT. The CDR3 covers 13 residues.

The chain links TRBV25-1 to TRBJ2-3, with D maybe TRBD1 (6 bases). Germline V gene data show CDR1 as MGHDK and CDR2 as SYGVNS. The CDR3 spans 18 residues. The V end was cut by 7 bases, the J end by 0 bases, with 23 bases between. As DNA, the CDR3 is TGTGCCAGCAAAGAATCAGGGGAAGTGGCACCGAGCACAGATACGCAGTATTTT. It encodes CASKESGEVAPSTDTQYF.

This clone was counted at least ten times. This rearrangement joins TRBV7-9 to TRBJ2-3, with 14 positions matching TRBD2. CDR1 and CDR2 from the germline V gene are SEHNR and FQNEAQ (reference sequence). The CDR3 loop spans 16 amino acids. The V segment lost 6 bases and the J segment 5 bases; nucleotides outside the gene matches: 7. CDR3 sequence reads: CASSPGTSGGLDTQYF. The DNA of the CDR3 is TGTGCCAGCAGTCCCGGGACTAGCGGGGGATTAGATACGCAGTATTTT.

This clone was counted ten times or more. The chain uses TRBV19 and TRBJ2-1, with 10 nucleotides matching TRBD1. J lost 7 bases, V lost 5 bases, and 8 bases had no gene match. Germline CDR1 LNHDA, CDR2 SQIVND (reference sequence). The CDR3 covers 15 residues. The CDR3 loop is CASSSTGGFLNEQFF. The CDR3 DNA reads TGTGCCAGTAGTTCGACAGGGGGCTTTTTGAATGAGCAGTTCTTC.

V gene TRBV24-1 combines with J gene TRBJ2-5, with D possibly TRBD1 on 6 matching bases. Germline CDR1 is KGHDR and CDR2 is SFDVKD. Trimming took 6 bases from V and 5 from J, leaving 15 bases between them. This CDR3 spans 14 amino acids. This CDR3 reads CATSIPGAGETQYF. CDR3 bases: TGTGCCACCAGTATCCCAGGGGCAGGGGAGACCCAGTACTTC.

This clone was seen a few times. The J gene is TRBJ2-5, the V gene TRBV5-1, with D possibly TRBD1 on 6 matching bases. V gave up 0 bases and J gave up 2 bases, with 11 bases separating them. Germline V gene data show CDR1 as SGHRS and CDR2 as YFSETQ. This CDR3 contains 15 residues. This CDR3 is CASSLGRTVQETQYF. DNA for the CDR3: TGCGCCAGCAGCTTGGGTCGGACAGTTCAAGAGACCCAGTACTTC.

This clone has a count of ten or more. The V call is TRBV18, the J call TRBJ2-1, with 8 bases identical to TRBD2. Germline loops: CDR1 KGHSH, CDR2 LQKENI. The CDR3 runs to 12 residues. Trimming at V came to 4 bases and at J to 9 bases, leaving 2 bases not matched to a gene. In DNA, the CDR3 is TGTGCCAGCTCACAACTAGCGGTTGAGCAGTTCTTC. Translation gives CASSQLAVEQFF.

The sample holds many counts of this clone. V is TRBV4-2 and J is TRBJ1-3; a possible D gene is TRBD1 (5 bases). Trimming took 4 bases from V and 4 from J, leaving 11 bases between them. CDR1 and CDR2 (germline): LGHNA, YNFKEQ. The length of the CDR3 is 14 residues. CDR3 bases: TGTGCCAGCAGCCTCGGGACTTCAGGAAACACCATATATTTT. Translated, it gives CASSLGTSGNTIYF.

This clone appeared many times. The V and J genes are TRBV10-3 and TRBJ2-5, with TRBD2 matching 14 bases. Trimming removed 4 bases from V and 4 bases from J; junction bases left unmatched: 2. This CDR3 has 15 residues. Germline-derived CDR1 and CDR2 are ENHRY and SYGVKD. The CDR3 DNA is TGTGCCATCAGTGGGACTAGCGGGGGGCGAGAGACCCAGTACTTC. Residues: CAISGTSGGRETQYF.

This clone has at least ten counts. This rearrangement joins TRBV5-6 to TRBJ2-1, with D perhaps TRBD2 (5 bases). The CDR3 consists of 15 residues. V was clipped by 2 bases and J by 2 bases, with 11 bases between them. The V gene's germline CDR1 is SGHDT and CDR2 YYEEEE. Written as DNA, the CDR3 is TGTGCCAGCAGCTTCGAGGGCTCGACCTACAATGAGCAGTTCTTC. Its protein product is CASSFEGSTYNEQFF.

The table lists this clone with many counts. This chain links TRBV5-4 with TRBJ1-4, with 7 bases that match TRBD1. The CDR3 has 13 amino acids. The germline CDR1 and CDR2 sequences are SGHNT and YYREEE (reference sequence). The junction had 5 bases not matched to a gene; V was cut back by 4 bases and J by 8 bases. In DNA form, the CDR3 reads TGTGCCAGCAGCCTCGGACAGGCCGAAAAACTGTTTTTT. It codes for CASSLGQAEKLFF.

In its sample, this clone was seen a few times. This chain connects TRBV28 to TRBJ1-5; D is perhaps TRBD1 (5 bases). V dropped 7 bases and J dropped 1 base, with 20 bases sitting between them. Germline CDR1 reads MDHEN; CDR2 reads SYDVKM. This CDR3 spans 17 amino acids. CDR3 nucleotides: TGTGCCAGCACCATAAACACCGGGGGAGGGAGCAATCAGCCCCAGCATTTT. It yields the protein CASTINTGGGSNQPQHF.

This clone has a count of ten or more. The J gene is TRBJ1-4, the V gene TRBV7-2; 8 bases map to TRBD1. Germline-derived CDR1 and CDR2 are SGHTA and FQGNSA. The trim removed 3 bases at V and 8 bases at J, leaving 5 bases unmatched. The CDR3 runs to 14 residues. Here the CDR3 DNA reads TGTGCCAGCAGCTTCCCAGGGGGCCAAGAAAAACTGTTTTTT. Protein sequence: CASSFPGGQEKLFF.

This clone was recorded many times. The chain recombines TRBV5-1 with TRBJ2-3; maybe TRBD2 (5 bases). The V end lost 0 bases, the J end lost 2 bases, and 16 bases lay between the germline ends. The CDR3 is made up of 17 amino acids. Germline lookup yields CDR1 SGHRS and CDR2 YFSETQ. CDR3 in amino acids: CASSLDVGVITTDTQYF. CDR3 bases: TGCGCCAGCAGCTTGGACGTCGGGGTGATCACCACAGATACGCAGTATTTT.

The sample holds a few counts of this clone. This chain connects TRBV11-3 to TRBJ2-3; 7 bases align to TRBD1. The CDR3 extends over 15 amino acids. The V gene's germline CDR1 is SGHNT and CDR2 YENEEA. The ends lost 4 bases at V and 5 bases at J; junction bases unmatched: 9. CDR3 nucleotides: TGTGCCAGCAGCTACAGGGGCGGCCAAATAGATACGCAGTATTTT. It specifies CASSYRGGQIDTQYF.

There are many counts of this clone. J is TRBJ2-2 and V is TRBV6-2 or TRBV6-3, with 9 bases aligning to TRBD1. V trimming: 4 bases; J trimming: 7 bases; junction bases outside the gene matches: 7. Per the germline V gene, CDR1 is MNHEY and CDR2 is SVGEGT. The CDR3 is 15 amino acids. The CDR3 nucleotides are TGTGCCAGCAGTTCTACAGGGGGCTCTGTCGGGGAGCTGTTTTTT. Protein product: CASSSTGGSVGELFF.

This clone was picked up many times. This chain joins TRBV5-1 and TRBJ1-1, with D perhaps TRBD1 (6 bases). CDR3 length equals 14 residues. Germline values: CDR1 SGHRS, CDR2 YFSETQ. Trimming stripped 4 bases from V and 1 base from J, with 11 bases between. This chain's CDR3 is CASSTPDRNTEAFF. CDR3 nucleotides: TGCGCCAGCAGCACCCCGGACAGGAACACTGAAGCTTTCTTT.

This clone was seen many times. The chain links TRBV5-8 to TRBJ1-1, with D unclear. The CDR3 runs 11 residues. Germline assignment: CDR1 SGHTS and CDR2 YDEGEE. V lost 4 bases and J lost 5, with 6 bases in between. The CDR3 loop is CASSPFTEAFF. CDR3 coding DNA: TGTGCCAGCAGCCCCTTTACTGAAGCTTTCTTT.

This clone was counted at least ten times. The chain employs TRBV12-3 or TRBV12-4 and TRBJ1-3; D gene ambiguous. The V and J ends lost 5 bases and 4 bases respectively, with 9 bases between them. This CDR3 is 13 amino acids long. Written as DNA, the CDR3 is TGTGCCAGCAGTCCCTTATTAGGAAACACCATATATTTT. Residues: CASSPLLGNTIYF.

This clone was seen repeatedly, ten times or more. The rearrangement uses TRBV15 and TRBJ1-5; D is possibly TRBD1 (5 bases). The CDR3 runs to 13 residues. Germline-derived CDR1 and CDR2 are LNHNV and YYDKDF (reference sequence). Between the trimmed V and J ends, which lost 5 bases and 4 bases, there was a span of 9 bases. The CDR3 here is CATSGQGNQPQHF. The CDR3 nucleotides read TGTGCCACCAGCGGTCAGGGTAATCAGCCCCAGCATTTT.

This clone was counted at least ten times. The J gene is TRBJ2-1, the V gene TRBV12-3 or TRBV12-4; D is unclear. The CDR3 covers 12 residues. V was trimmed by 3 bases and J by 8 bases, leaving 8 bases between them. CDR3 nucleotide sequence: TGTGCCAGCAGTTTTAGTCAATATGAGCAGTTCTTC. Protein product: CASSFSQYEQFF.

In this sample, this clone turned up many times. The rearrangement links TRBV7-2 to TRBJ1-1; D gene ambiguous. Germline lookup yields CDR1 SGHTA and CDR2 FQGNSA. The CDR3 has 15 residues. V dropped 1 base and J dropped 0 bases, with 9 bases sitting between them. CDR3 sequence: CASSLGQAMNTEAFF. In DNA form, the CDR3 reads TGTGCCAGCAGCTTAGGGCAAGCGATGAACACTGAAGCTTTCTTT.

This clone was seen ten or more times. The chain couples TRBV10-3 to TRBJ2-5; 9 bases line up with TRBD2. The V gene end was trimmed by 0 bases and the J gene end by 8 bases; junction bases not matched to a gene: 19. CDR1 and CDR2 (germline): ENHRY, SYGVKD. The CDR3 contains 19 residues. CDR3 residues: CAISESAVAGALPFETQYF. CDR3 nucleotides: TGTGCCATCAGTGAGTCGGCGGTAGCGGGGGCCCTACCATTTGAAACCCAGTACTTC.

This chain uses TRBV7-8 with TRBJ1-5; no clear D gene. This CDR3 spans 15 amino acids. V was trimmed by 6 bases and J by 7 bases, leaving 19 bases between them. CDR1 is SGHVS, CDR2 FQNEAQ, per germline. As DNA, the CDR3 is TGTGCCAGCAGTCCCCCGCAGGCTACTTGGCAGCCCCAGCATTTT. Amino acids: CASSPPQATWQPQHF.

This clone was detected a few times. V gene TRBV5-4 combines with J gene TRBJ2-5; 9 nucleotides match TRBD2. Looked up from germline, CDR1 is SGHNT and CDR2 is YYREEE (reference sequence). This CDR3 is built from 14 residues. V was pared by 4 bases and J by 4 bases, with 5 bases of the junction left unmatched. CDR3 bases: TGTGCCAGCAGCCGGGGACTAGCTGCAGAGACCCAGTACTTC. The encoded protein is CASSRGLAAETQYF.